This TCR beta chain originates from a study of control samples from healthy donors and cancer patients. The table came from immunoSEQ multiplex PCR; TCRdb's copy has only in-frame clones and leaves some out. The table lists 40,000 to 55,000 clones, around 75% of them singletons. Deletions cut 5 bases from V and 5 bases from J, with 20 bases between. Germline values: CDR1 SGHRS, CDR2 YFSETQ. The CDR3 is 15 amino acids. Material: formalin-fixed, paraffin-embedded tissue. This clonotype was obtained from a male donor with melanoma. The V and J genes are TRBV5-1 and TRBJ2-7; TRBD1 might be the D (5 bases). The CDR3 sequence is CASRATGLTNNEQYF. The DNA of the CDR3 is TGCGCCAGCAGGGCCACAGGTCTCACCAACAACGAGCAGTACTTC.